This entry lists 32 T cell receptor beta chains sequenced from one sample in a study of control samples from healthy donors and cancer patients. Assay: immunoSEQ multiplex PCR; the TCRdb copy retains only in-frame clones and omits some. The sample holds roughly 20,000 clones, about four fifths seen once. The sequencing input was PBMCs. These receptors came from an elderly man with head and neck cancer.

The V and J genes are TRBV5-1 and TRBJ2-7; 14 bases are a match to TRBD2. The length of the CDR3 is 15 residues. Germline V gene data show CDR1 as SGHRS and CDR2 as YFSETQ. V lost 2 bases and J lost 9; bases outside the gene matches: 7. The CDR3 nucleotides are TGCGCCAGCAGCTTAGCGGGACTAGCGGGGGATTCGCAGTACTTC. Translation gives CASSLAGLAGDSQYF.

The chain has TRBV6-6 and TRBJ1-2, with 9 bases matching TRBD1. Germline V gene data show CDR1 as MNHNY and CDR2 as SVGAGI (reference sequence). With V trimmed by 0 bases and J by 7 bases, 6 bases remained unmatched. The CDR3 length is 15 residues. The CDR3 DNA sequence: TGTGCCAGCAGTTACTCCGGGACAGGGAGGTCTGGCTACACCTTC. Translated: CASSYSGTGRSGYTF.

As regards this clone: At one boundary the junction diverges from the germline segment, which might be a read error. This chain connects TRBV5-6 to TRBJ2-6, with D possibly being TRBD2 (6 bases). This CDR3 spans 17 amino acids. Germline CDR1 is SGHDT and CDR2 is YYEEEE. CDR3 DNA: TGTGCCAGCGGTAAAATCAATAGTCACAAAGCGGGCCAACGTCCTGACTTC. Amino acid sequence: CASGKINSHKAGQRPDF.

The rearrangement joins TRBV3-1 (or the pseudogene TRBV3-2) to TRBJ1-5; no definite D call. Trimming removed 4 bases from V and 9 bases from J, with 22 bases in between. There are 16 residues in the CDR3. CDR1 is LGHDT, CDR2 YNNKEL, per germline (reference sequence). CDR3 in DNA: TGTGCCAGCAGCCTACCGGTTAGTGGGGTGACGGGGCCCCAGCATTTT. Translating gives CASSLPVSGVTGPQHF.

As concerns this clone: Different DNA sequences within this sample yield the same CDR3. V is TRBV6-6 and J is TRBJ1-1; D call uncertain. Germline CDR1 and CDR2: MNHNY and SVGAGI (reference sequence). Trimming stripped 5 bases from V and 0 bases from J, with 7 bases between. The CDR3 consists of 13 residues. The chain's CDR3 is CASSLTVNTEAFF. The CDR3 DNA follows: TGTGCCAGCAGTCTGACGGTGAACACTGAAGCTTTCTTT.

The chain is built from TRBV3-1 (or the pseudogene TRBV3-2) and TRBJ2-1; D is possibly TRBD1 (7 bases). V was cut by 3 bases and J by 9 bases, with 18 bases left in between. This CDR3 has 15 residues. CDR1 is LGHDT and CDR2 is YNNKEL in the germline V gene (reference sequence). In DNA form, the CDR3 reads TGTGCCAGCAGCCATACGACAGGGACTTACGGTGAGCAGTTCTTC. It translates to CASSHTTGTYGEQFF.

This clone came up a few times. The CDR3 coding sequence is TGCGCCAGCAGCCCCCGGGCCATCACAGATACGCAGTATTTT. Its translation: CASSPRAITDTQYF. This rearrangement joins TRBV4-1 to TRBJ2-3; D unresolved. Germline V gene data show CDR1 as MGHRA and CDR2 as YSYEKL. Trimming stripped 4 bases from V and 2 bases from J, with 10 bases between. The CDR3 loop spans 14 amino acids.

The rearrangement uses TRBV7-7 and TRBJ2-3; 9 bases map to TRBD1. This CDR3 has 15 residues. Germline V lookup: CDR1 SSHAT, CDR2 FNYEAQ (reference sequence). Germline trimming cut 5 bases from V and 2 bases from J; bases unmatched to any gene: 5. This CDR3 is CASSEGQGPTDTQYF. The CDR3 coding sequence is TGTGCCAGCAGCGAGGGACAGGGTCCCACAGATACGCAGTATTTT.

The chain joins TRBV5-6 to TRBJ1-5; D gene unclear. CDR1 SGHDT and CDR2 YYEEEE come from the germline V gene. CDR3 length equals 16 residues. Trimming removed 1 base from V and 6 bases from J, with 17 bases in between. The CDR3 DNA sequence: TGTGCCAGCAGCTTGTCCTCCGACCACTTAACTCAGCCCCAGCATTTT. Its protein product is CASSLSSDHLTQPQHF.

V usage is TRBV24-1 and J usage is TRBJ2-2; 7 positions agree with TRBD2. V shed 4 bases, J shed 7 bases, and the junction held 5 bases outside the gene matches. The germline gives CDR1 KGHDR, CDR2 SFDVKD. The CDR3 has 14 residues. The CDR3 loop is CATSDKRDLGELFF. The CDR3 region has the DNA TGTGCCACCAGTGACAAGCGGGATCTCGGGGAGCTGTTTTTT.

This chain connects TRBV10-1 to TRBJ1-2; TRBD1 might be the D (5 bases). Trimming removed 3 bases from V and 1 base from J, with 6 bases in between. This CDR3 comprises 13 residues. The V gene's germline CDR1 is WNHNN and CDR2 SYGVQD (reference sequence). CDR3 nucleotide sequence: TGCGCCAGCAGTGACAGGGTTAACTATGGCTACACCTTC. Its translation is CASSDRVNYGYTF.

This chain connects TRBV30 to TRBJ2-5; 7 bases fit TRBD1. The V segment lost 3 bases and the J segment 4 bases; nucleotides outside the gene matches: 5. This CDR3 has 13 amino acids. CDR1 and CDR2 from the germline V gene are GTSNPN and SVGIG (reference sequence). The CDR3 DNA reads TGTGCCTGGAGCCTGGGACAGACAGAGACCCAGTACTTC. Translation gives CAWSLGQTETQYF.

V usage is TRBV19 and J usage is TRBJ1-2; D is undetermined. V was trimmed by 5 bases and J by 4 bases, leaving 17 bases between them. The germline CDR1 and CDR2 sequences are LNHDA and SQIVND (reference sequence). The CDR3 runs to 15 residues. The CDR3 here is CASSPEGGPGYGYTF. In nucleotides, the CDR3 is TGTGCCAGTAGTCCCGAGGGAGGACCCGGCTATGGCTACACCTTC. The complete variable domain, with remaining parts taken from reference TRBV19 and TRBJ1-2, reads DGGITQSPKYLFRKEGQNVTLSCEQNLNHDAMYWYRQDPGQGLRLIYYSQIVNDFQKGDIAEGYSVSREKKESFPLTVTSAQKNPTAFYLCASSPEGGPGYGYTFGSGTRLTVV.

The V and J genes are TRBV4-2 and TRBJ2-7, with 7 positions matching TRBD2. Germline V gives CDR1 LGHNA, CDR2 YNFKEQ. The CDR3 runs 14 residues. The junction had 5 bases not matched to a gene; V was cut back by 1 base and J by 5 bases. CDR3 DNA sequence: TGTGCCAGCAGCCAAGGGCCGGGAGGCGACGAGCAGTACTTC. Its translation: CASSQGPGGDEQYF.

The V gene is TRBV2, the J gene TRBJ1-1; 9 bases align to TRBD1. CDR3 length equals 14 residues. Per the germline V gene, CDR1 is SNHLY and CDR2 is FYNNEI. Trimming took 6 bases from V and 1 from J; bases not matched to a gene: 3. The CDR3 protein is CASSKQGANTEAFF. In DNA form, the CDR3 reads TGTGCCAGCAGCAAACAGGGGGCGAACACTGAAGCTTTCTTT.

J is TRBJ2-5 and V is TRBV3-1 (or the pseudogene TRBV3-2), with D perhaps matching TRBD2 (5 bases). Germline CDR1 reads LGHDT; CDR2 reads YNNKEL (reference sequence). Trimming cost V 3 bases and J 5 bases, with 16 bases left between them. This CDR3 comprises 15 residues. CDR3 residues: CASSQDLAAKETQYF. The CDR3 DNA reads as TGTGCCAGCAGCCAGGATCTAGCCGCCAAGGAGACCCAGTACTTC.

The chain uses TRBV18 and TRBJ2-1; D is ambiguous. Trimming pared 1 base from V and 4 bases from J, leaving 11 bases between. The germline CDR1 and CDR2 sequences are KGHSH and LQKENI. The CDR3 is made up of 15 amino acids. Here the CDR3 reads CASSPRLGQYNEQFF. The CDR3 nucleotides read TGTGCCAGCTCACCACGGCTAGGGCAATACAATGAGCAGTTCTTC.

This chain uses TRBV5-1 with TRBJ2-1; TRBD1 might be the D (6 bases). Trimming stripped 1 base from V and 9 bases from J, with 20 bases between. The CDR3 sequence is 16 residues long. From germline, CDR1 is SGHRS and CDR2 YFSETQ. The CDR3 protein is CASSLTSGTPEVEQFF. The CDR3 DNA reads as TGCGCCAGCAGCTTGACCTCCGGGACACCAGAGGTTGAGCAGTTCTTC.

The rearrangement joins TRBV21-1 to TRBJ2-1; TRBD2, the table's D call, lacks a check against the DNA. TRBV21-1 constitutes a pseudogene. The CDR3 totals 15 residues. The CDR3 region is CASRDGTSDYNEQFF. Written as DNA, the CDR3 is TGTGCCAGCAGGGACGGGACTAGCGATTACAATGAGCAGTTCTTC.

This clone has just a few counts. The CDR3 protein is CASSPYGNQPQHF. In nucleotides, the CDR3 is TGTGCCAGCAGCCCATACGGCAATCAGCCCCAGCATTTT. The V and J genes are TRBV6-5 and TRBJ1-5; no definite D call. Germline V gene data show CDR1 as MNHEY and CDR2 as SVGAGI. Trimming removed 6 bases at V and 2 bases at J, with 8 bases between. The CDR3 is made up of 13 amino acids.

Comment on this clone: One end of the junction is discordant with germline, which a read error may explain. This sequence joins TRBV2 and TRBJ2-7; D remains unclear. This CDR3 contains 16 residues. CDR1 is SNHLY, CDR2 FYNNEI, per germline. The chain's CDR3 is CASREVSGMRSYEQYF. DNA of the CDR3: TGTGCCAGCAGGGAAGTCTCCGGCATGCGATCCTACGAGCAGTACTTC.

The chain couples TRBV27 to TRBJ1-2, with 7 positions matching TRBD1. The germline gives CDR1 MNHEY, CDR2 SMNVEV (reference sequence). V gave up 5 bases and J gave up 7 bases; unmatched junction bases: 10. This CDR3 has 14 amino acids. In nucleotides, the CDR3 is TGTGCCAGCAGTCCCCTGGGCAGGGGGGTTGGCTACACCTTC. Its protein is CASSPLGRGVGYTF.

This chain joins TRBV24-1 and TRBJ2-5, with D perhaps matching TRBD2 (7 bases). Germline values: CDR1 KGHDR, CDR2 SFDVKD. V was trimmed by 2 bases and J by 0 bases, leaving 9 bases between them. The CDR3 totals 15 residues. DNA for the CDR3: TGTGCCACCAGTGATTCGGGGGGCTACCAAGAGACCCAGTACTTC. Translated, it gives CATSDSGGYQETQYF.

The CDR3 DNA reads TGTGCCAGCAGCTTGACCCCAGGGCATCACGAGCAGTACTTC. This gives the protein CASSLTPGHHEQYF. The V gene is TRBV5-6, the J gene TRBJ2-7; weak D call: TRBD1 (5 bases). Germline V lookup: CDR1 SGHDT, CDR2 YYEEEE. The CDR3 runs to 14 residues. V was clipped by 1 base and J by 5 bases, with 13 bases between them.

V usage is TRBV7-8 and J usage is TRBJ2-1; D is unresolved. The germline CDR1 and CDR2 sequences are SGHVS and FQNEAQ. The V end lost 2 bases, the J end lost 0 bases, and 8 bases lay between the germline ends. CDR3 length: 15 amino acids. The CDR3 region has the DNA TGTGCCAGCAGCTTAACCGGTGGCTCCTACAATGAGCAGTTCTTC. The encoded protein is CASSLTGGSYNEQFF. Full variable domain (remainder filled in from reference TRBV7-8 and TRBJ2-1): GAGVSQSPRYKVAKRGQDVALRCDPISGHVSLFWYQQALGQGPEFLTYFQNEAQLDKSGLPSDRFFAERPEGSVSTLKIQRTQQEDSAVYLCASSLTGGSYNEQFFGPGTRLTVL.

The rearrangement uses TRBV18 and TRBJ2-3; D ambiguous. The V gene's germline CDR1 is KGHSH and CDR2 LQKENI. V was pared by 4 bases and J by 2 bases, with 7 bases between. CDR3 length equals 13 residues. The CDR3 DNA sequence: TGTGCCAGCTCACTAGCTCCCACAGATACGCAGTATTTT. It encodes CASSLAPTDTQYF.

The J gene is TRBJ2-1, the V gene TRBV7-2, with 8 positions matching TRBD1. V was clipped by 2 bases and J by 8 bases; unmatched bases: 8. The CDR3 runs 15 residues. CDR1 is SGHTA, CDR2 FQGNSA, per germline. The CDR3 is CASSLSPGQGYEQFF. Written as DNA, the CDR3 is TGTGCCAGCAGCTTAAGTCCCGGACAGGGCTATGAGCAGTTCTTC.

The V call is TRBV7-2, the J call TRBJ1-6, with unresolved D. The CDR3 extends over 16 amino acids. V lost 2 bases, J lost 8 bases, and 16 bases lay in between. The germline V gene encodes CDR1 SGHTA and CDR2 FQGNSA. The CDR3 here is CASSLLLIPGDSPLHF. The CDR3 DNA sequence: TGTGCCAGCAGCTTACTCCTGATCCCTGGGGATTCACCCCTCCACTTT.

This chain connects TRBV18 to TRBJ2-2; 8 positions match TRBD1. The CDR3 has 17 amino acids. The V gene end was trimmed by 0 bases and the J gene end by 2 bases; junction bases not matched to a gene: 5. Germline CDR1 and CDR2: KGHSH and LQKENI. CDR3 bases: TGTGCCAGCTCACCACCGTTGGGACAGGATAACACCGGGGAGCTGTTTTTT. Its translation is CASSPPLGQDNTGELFF. Using reference TRBV18 and TRBJ2-2 for the parts outside the CDR3, the full variable domain is NAGVMQNPRHLVRRRGQEARLRCSPMKGHSHVYWYRQLPEEGLKFMVYLQKENIIDESGMPKERFSAEFPKEGPSILRIQQVVRGDSAAYFCASSPPLGQDNTGELFFGEGSRLTVL.

The sample holds a few counts of this clone. This sequence joins TRBV14 and TRBJ2-2; D may be TRBD2 (5 bases). Deletions cut 1 base from V and 0 bases from J, with 12 bases between. Germline V gives CDR1 SGHDN, CDR2 FVKESK. This CDR3 is 17 amino acids long. CDR3 bases: TGTGCCAGCAGCCAAGGTCCGGGGAAGGCGAACACCGGGGAGCTGTTTTTT. Amino acid sequence: CASSQGPGKANTGELFF. Combining the CDR3 with reference TRBV14 and TRBJ2-2 gives the whole variable domain EAGVTQFPSHSVIEKGQTVTLRCDPISGHDNLYWYRRVMGKEIKFLLHFVKESKQDESGMPNNRFLAERTGGTYSTLKVQPAELEDSGVYFCASSQGPGKANTGELFFGEGSRLTVL.

The chain carries TRBV2 and TRBJ1-2, with TRBD1 matching over 11 bases. There are 15 residues in the CDR3. V shed 1 base, J shed 7 bases, and the junction held 5 bases outside the gene matches. The germline gives CDR1 SNHLY, CDR2 FYNNEI. The CDR3 reads CASSEGTGGAGGYTF. The CDR3 DNA is TGTGCCAGCAGTGAAGGGACAGGGGGCGCAGGTGGCTACACCTTC.

The genes are TRBV5-1 and TRBJ2-3; D gene unclear. Germline assignment: CDR1 SGHRS and CDR2 YFSETQ. This CDR3 spans 14 amino acids. V was clipped by 5 bases and J by 0 bases, with 10 bases between them. The CDR3 nucleotides read TGCGCCAGCAGTAACATCGCTAGCACAGATACGCAGTATTTT. It codes for CASSNIASTDTQYF.